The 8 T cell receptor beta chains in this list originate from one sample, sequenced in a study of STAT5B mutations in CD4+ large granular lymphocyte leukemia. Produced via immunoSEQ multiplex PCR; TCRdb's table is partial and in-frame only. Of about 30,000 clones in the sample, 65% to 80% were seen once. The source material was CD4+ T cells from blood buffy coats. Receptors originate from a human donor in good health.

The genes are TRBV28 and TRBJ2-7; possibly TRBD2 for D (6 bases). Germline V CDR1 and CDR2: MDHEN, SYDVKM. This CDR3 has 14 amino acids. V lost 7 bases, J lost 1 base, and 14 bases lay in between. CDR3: CASNPGGSSYEQYF. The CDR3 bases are TGTGCCAGCAATCCTGGGGGGAGTTCCTACGAGCAGTACTTC.

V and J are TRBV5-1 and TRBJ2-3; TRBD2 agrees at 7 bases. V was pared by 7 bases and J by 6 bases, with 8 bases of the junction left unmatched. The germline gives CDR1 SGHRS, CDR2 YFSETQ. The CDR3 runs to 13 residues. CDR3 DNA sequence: TGCGCCAGCTCGGGGGGTTCGGGCGATACGCAGTATTTT. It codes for CASSGGSGDTQYF.

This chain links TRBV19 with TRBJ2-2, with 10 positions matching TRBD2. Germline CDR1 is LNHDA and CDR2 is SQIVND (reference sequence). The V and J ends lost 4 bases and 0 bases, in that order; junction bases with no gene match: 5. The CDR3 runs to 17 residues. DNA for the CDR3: TGTGCCAGTAGTACCCGGACTAGCGGCACGAACACCGGGGAGCTGTTTTTT. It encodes CASSTRTSGTNTGELFF. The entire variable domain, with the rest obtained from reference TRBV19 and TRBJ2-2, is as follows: DGGITQSPKYLFRKEGQNVTLSCEQNLNHDAMYWYRQDPGQGLRLIYYSQIVNDFQKGDIAEGYSVSREKKESFPLTVTSAQKNPTAFYLCASSTRTSGTNTGELFFGEGSRLTVL.

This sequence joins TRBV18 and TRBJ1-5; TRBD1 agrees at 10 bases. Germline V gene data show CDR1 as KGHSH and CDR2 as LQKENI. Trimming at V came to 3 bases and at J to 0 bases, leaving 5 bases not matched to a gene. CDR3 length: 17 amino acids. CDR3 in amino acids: CASSPDRGAYSNQPQHF. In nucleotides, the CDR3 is TGTGCCAGCTCACCGGACAGGGGGGCTTATAGCAATCAGCCCCAGCATTTT.

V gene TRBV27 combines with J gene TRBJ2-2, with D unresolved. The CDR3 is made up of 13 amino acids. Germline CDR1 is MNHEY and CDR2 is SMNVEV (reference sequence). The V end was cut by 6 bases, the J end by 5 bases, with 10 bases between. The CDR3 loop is CASRRYSTGELFF. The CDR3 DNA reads TGTGCCAGCAGGCGGTATTCGACCGGGGAGCTGTTTTTT.

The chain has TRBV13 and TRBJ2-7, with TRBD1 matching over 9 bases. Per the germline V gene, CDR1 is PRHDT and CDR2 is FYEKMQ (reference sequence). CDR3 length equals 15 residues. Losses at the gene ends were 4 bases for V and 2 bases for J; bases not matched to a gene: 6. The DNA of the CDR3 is TGTGCCAGCAGCTCCCCGGGACAGGGTCCCTACGAGCAGTACTTC. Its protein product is CASSSPGQGPYEQYF.

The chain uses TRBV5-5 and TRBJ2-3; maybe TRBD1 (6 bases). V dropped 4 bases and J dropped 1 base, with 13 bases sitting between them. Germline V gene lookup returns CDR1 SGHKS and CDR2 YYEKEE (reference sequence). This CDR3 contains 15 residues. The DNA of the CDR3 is TGTGCCAGCAGCCCCCTGGGGGCCGGCACAGATACGCAGTATTTT. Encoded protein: CASSPLGAGTDTQYF.

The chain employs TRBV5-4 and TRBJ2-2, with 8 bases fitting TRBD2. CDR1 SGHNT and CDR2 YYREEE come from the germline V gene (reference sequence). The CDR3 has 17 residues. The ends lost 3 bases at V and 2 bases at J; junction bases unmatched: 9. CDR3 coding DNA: TGTGCCAGCAGCTATTGGGGACTAGGGGCCAACACCGGGGAGCTGTTTTTT. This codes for CASSYWGLGANTGELFF.